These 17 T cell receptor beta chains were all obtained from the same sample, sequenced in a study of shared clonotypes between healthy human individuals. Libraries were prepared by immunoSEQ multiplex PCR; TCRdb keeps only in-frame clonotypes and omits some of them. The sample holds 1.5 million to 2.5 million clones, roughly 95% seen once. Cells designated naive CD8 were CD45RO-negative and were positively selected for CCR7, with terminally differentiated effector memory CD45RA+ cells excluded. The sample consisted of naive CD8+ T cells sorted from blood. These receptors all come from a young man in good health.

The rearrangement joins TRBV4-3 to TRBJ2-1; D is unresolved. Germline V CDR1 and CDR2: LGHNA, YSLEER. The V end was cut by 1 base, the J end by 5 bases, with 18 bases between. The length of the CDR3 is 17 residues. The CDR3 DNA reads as TGCGCCAGCAGCCAAGTTTTTGTGTCGACGGAACACAATGAGCAGTTCTTC. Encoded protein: CASSQVFVSTEHNEQFF.

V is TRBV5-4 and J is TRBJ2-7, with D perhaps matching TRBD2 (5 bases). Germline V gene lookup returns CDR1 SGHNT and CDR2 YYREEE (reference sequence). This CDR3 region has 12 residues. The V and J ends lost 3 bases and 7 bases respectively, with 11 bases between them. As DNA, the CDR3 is TGTGCCAGCAGCTCTCACGAGGGTGAGCAGTACTTC. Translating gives CASSSHEGEQYF. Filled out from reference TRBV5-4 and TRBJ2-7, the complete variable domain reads ETGVTQSPTHLIKTRGQQVTLRCSSQSGHNTVSWYQQALGQGPQFIFQYYREEENGRGNFPPRFSGLQFPNYSSELNVNALELDDSALYLCASSSHEGEQYFGPGTRLTVT.

The CDR3 nucleotides are TGTGCCACCAGCAGAGTCGGAGCTGAGCAGTTCTTC. Its translation: CATSRVGAEQFF. The gene calls are TRBV15 and TRBJ2-1; D gene ambiguous. CDR3 length equals 12 residues. CDR1 is LNHNV, CDR2 YYDKDF, per germline (reference sequence). The V gene lost 1 base and the J gene lost 9 bases, with 7 bases spanning the gap.

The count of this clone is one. This CDR3 reads CASSLVAGGDEQYF. CDR3 bases: TGTGCCAGCAGCTTAGTAGCGGGAGGTGACGAGCAGTACTTC. The rearrangement links TRBV7-8 to TRBJ2-7, with 10 bases lining up with TRBD2. After removal of 1 base from V and 5 bases from J, the junction contained 2 bases not matched to a gene. This CDR3 comprises 14 residues. CDR1 is SGHVS and CDR2 is FQNEAQ in the germline V gene.

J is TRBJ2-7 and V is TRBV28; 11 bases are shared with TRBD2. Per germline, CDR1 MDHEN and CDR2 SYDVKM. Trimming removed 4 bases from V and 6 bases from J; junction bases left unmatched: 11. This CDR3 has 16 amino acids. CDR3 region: CASSSSIAGGVVEQYF. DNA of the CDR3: TGTGCCAGCAGTTCCTCTATAGCGGGGGGGGTGGTCGAGCAGTACTTC.

CDR3 DNA sequence: TGTGCCATCAGTGAGGAGAACAGGGTAGGTGGCTACACCTTC. This sequence encodes CAISEENRVGGYTF. V gene TRBV10-3 combines with J gene TRBJ1-2, with D tentatively TRBD1 (6 bases). CDR1 and CDR2 (germline): ENHRY, SYGVKD. Trimming removed 2 bases at V and 7 bases at J, with 14 bases between. The CDR3 consists of 14 residues.

The CDR3 coding sequence is TGTGCCAGCAGCGCACCACCGGGACAGGGCTACGAGCAGTACTTC. Amino acid sequence: CASSAPPGQGYEQYF. The V call is TRBV6-1, the J call TRBJ2-7, with TRBD1 matching 9 bases. V was pared by 6 bases and J by 3 bases, with 9 bases of the junction left unmatched. CDR3 size: 15 residues. Germline-derived CDR1 and CDR2 are MNHNS and SASEGT.

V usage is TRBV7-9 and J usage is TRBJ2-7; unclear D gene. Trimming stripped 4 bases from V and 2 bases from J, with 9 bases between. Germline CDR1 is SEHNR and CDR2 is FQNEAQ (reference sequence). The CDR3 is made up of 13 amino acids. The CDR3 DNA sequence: TGTGCCAGCAGCTCCCCCCCGACCTACGAGCAGTACTTC. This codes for CASSSPPTYEQYF.

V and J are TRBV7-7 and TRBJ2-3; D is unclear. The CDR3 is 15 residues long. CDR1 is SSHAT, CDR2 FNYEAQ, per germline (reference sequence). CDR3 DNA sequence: TGTGCTAGCCCCGGCGGAGACACCCACACAGATACGCAGTATTTT. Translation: CASPGGDTHTDTQYF.

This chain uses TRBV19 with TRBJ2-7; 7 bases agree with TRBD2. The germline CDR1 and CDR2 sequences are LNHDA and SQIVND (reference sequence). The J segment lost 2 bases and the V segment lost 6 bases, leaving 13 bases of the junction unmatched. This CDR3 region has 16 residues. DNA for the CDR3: TGTGCCAGTAGCGAAAAAACGCTAGCGGAACCCTACGAGCAGTACTTC. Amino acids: CASSEKTLAEPYEQYF.

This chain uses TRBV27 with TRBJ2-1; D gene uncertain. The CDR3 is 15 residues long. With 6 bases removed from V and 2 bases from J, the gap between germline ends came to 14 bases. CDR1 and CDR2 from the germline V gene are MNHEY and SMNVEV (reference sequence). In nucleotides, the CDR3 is TGTGCCAGCAGCCCGTCGGGCCCACCCTACAATGAGCAGTTCTTC. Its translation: CASSPSGPPYNEQFF.

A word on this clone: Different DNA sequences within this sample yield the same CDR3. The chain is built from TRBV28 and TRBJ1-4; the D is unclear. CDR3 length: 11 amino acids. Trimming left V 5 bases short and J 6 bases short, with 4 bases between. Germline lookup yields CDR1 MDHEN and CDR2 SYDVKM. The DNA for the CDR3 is TGTGCCAGCAGTCCTGATGAAAAACTGTTTTTT. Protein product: CASSPDEKLFF.

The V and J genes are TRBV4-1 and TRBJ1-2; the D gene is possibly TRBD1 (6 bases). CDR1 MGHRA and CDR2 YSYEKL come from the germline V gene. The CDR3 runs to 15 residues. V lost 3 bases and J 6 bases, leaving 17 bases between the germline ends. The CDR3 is CASSQALMDRNGYTF. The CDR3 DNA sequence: TGCGCCAGCAGCCAGGCTCTCATGGACAGAAATGGCTACACCTTC.

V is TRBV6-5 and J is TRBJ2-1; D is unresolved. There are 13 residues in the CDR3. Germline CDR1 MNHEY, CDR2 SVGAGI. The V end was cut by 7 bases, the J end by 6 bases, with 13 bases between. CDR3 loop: CASTPSAPNEQFF. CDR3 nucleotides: TGTGCCAGCACTCCCAGCGCGCCCAATGAGCAGTTCTTC.

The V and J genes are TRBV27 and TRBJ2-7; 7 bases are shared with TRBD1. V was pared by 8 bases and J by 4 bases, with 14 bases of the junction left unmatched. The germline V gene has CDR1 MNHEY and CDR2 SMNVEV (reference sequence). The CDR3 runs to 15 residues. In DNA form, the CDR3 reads TGTGCCAGCTGCCTCGCCGGGACAGCCTCTTACGAGCAGTACTTC. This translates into CASCLAGTASYEQYF.

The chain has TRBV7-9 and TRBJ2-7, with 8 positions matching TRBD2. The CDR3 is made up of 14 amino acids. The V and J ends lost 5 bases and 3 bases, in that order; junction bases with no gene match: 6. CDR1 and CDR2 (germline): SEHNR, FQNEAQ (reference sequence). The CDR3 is CASSMGLVGYEQYF. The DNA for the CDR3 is TGTGCCAGCAGCATGGGACTAGTTGGCTACGAGCAGTACTTC.

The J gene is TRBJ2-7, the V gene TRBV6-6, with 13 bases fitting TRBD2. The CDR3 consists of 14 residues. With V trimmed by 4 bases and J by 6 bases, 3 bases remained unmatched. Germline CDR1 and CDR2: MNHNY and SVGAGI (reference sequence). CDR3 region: CASSWTSGGFEQYF. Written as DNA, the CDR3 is TGTGCCAGCAGTTGGACTAGCGGGGGATTCGAGCAGTACTTC.